This TCR beta chain was sequenced for a study of cytomegalovirus exposure and HLA in healthy donors listed by TCRdb under 2017. Study-level background: An earlier analysis of approximately 640 of the donors reported 276 Gb of sequence data and 117 million unique TCR beta sequences from approximately 180 million T cells. Alongside the repertoire data, information on donor age, sex, ethnicity and CMV serostatus was compiled. The T cell repertoires of several hundred subjects were profiled by immunosequencing and related to cytomegalovirus serostatus. Rather than drawing on any new phenotypic data, the later analysis identified candidate immune exposures from TCR beta sequences and the way those sequences occurred across donors. Genome-wide SNP genotypes for about 60% of the roughly 670 donors were used in a later genetic analysis, which treated that subset as a discovery cohort. The study aimed to test whether signatures of past pathogen exposure could be identified by cataloging public T cell receptors. A later analysis re-examined previously published TCR beta repertoires from 600 to 700 donors and added high-resolution HLA genotyping to investigate patterns of TCR occurrence. Because of strong linkage in the cohort, roughly five DR-DQ haplotypes were treated as single units for association and clustering. In addition to the first cohort of roughly 700 subjects, a separate validation cohort of approximately 130 different subjects was used. All discovery cohort repertoires had been generated on a single sequencing platform. Among the approximately 430 genotyped donors, roughly 80% belonged to the genetic ancestry cluster associated with self-reported Caucasian donors. In an earlier analysis of roughly 600 of the donors, high-throughput TCR beta sequencing was used to judge whether each TCR beta V gene segment behaved as functional or pseudogenic. An early release covering over 500 HLA-typed donors comprised roughly 300 gigabases of sequencing data and around 80 million unique TCR sequences. Class I and class II HLA loci were covered by the typing at four-digit resolution. High-throughput TCR immunosequencing, statistical association of individual TCRs with disease status, and machine learning were combined to predict cytomegalovirus infection status. Among 300 to 500 genotyped donors of the cohort, an average of approximately 240,000 unique TCR beta nucleotide sequences was sequenced per donor, of which about 19% were non-productive. Typing coverage differed by locus: A, B, C, DRB1 and DQB1 were typed in about 629-640 donors, DQA1 in around 500, DPA1 in roughly 590, and DPB1 in 400 to 480. Beyond this particular receptor, the publication reports: A later analysis reported that several top co-occurrence clusters appeared linked to parvovirus B19, influenza, CMV and Epstein-Barr virus. A group of highly shared sequence variants was considered likely to be a technical artifact of the sequencing pipeline. In vitro tests confirmed that a few of the cytomegalovirus-associated TCR beta chains recognize cytomegalovirus antigens. According to a later analysis, most CMV-associated TCR beta chains appeared to be HLA-restricted, and the HLA associations seemed to be driven largely by CMV exposure. In a later genetic analysis, a missense DCLRE1C variant was associated with V-gene and J-gene trimming of TCR beta chains, and the association was replicated in an independent cohort. In a later analysis, HLA-associated TCR beta chains showed more clonal expansion and lower generation probabilities than non-associated chains that were equally common. The classifier was reported to diagnose cytomegalovirus status with high specificity and sensitivity in both the original and validation cohorts. Assigning TCR associations to individual alleles was difficult when HLA alleles, especially DR and DQ, strongly co-occurred. The cohort was sequenced for TCR beta chains only, and without alpha or paired-chain data the features that could be detected were limited. For the cohort, immune exposure information was limited to CMV serostatus. Across donors, most TCR sequences were observed very rarely, whereas some public TCRs were present in many individuals. In a later analysis, about 16,000 TCR beta sequences were associated with specific HLA alleles at a false discovery rate of 0.05. Correlated functional status among segregating V segments might be attributable to linkage disequilibrium, but an unknown experimental factor could not be ruled out. Presence/absence analyses assumed roughly uniform sequencing depth across donors, an assumption that may not hold. A further reported finding was that TCR beta sequences accurately predicted the HLA-A and HLA-B alleles for most subjects in the first cohort. In a later analysis, the rate of TCR association differed among HLA loci, with DRB1 alleles having the most associated TCRs and HLA-C alleles having the fewest. Because some donors lacked HLA typing at each locus, the association tests relied only on the typed subset. In an earlier analysis of some 550 of the donors, most TCR beta V segments were observed in productive rearrangements about 87% or about 30% of the time, broadly matching IMGT annotations. A later genetic analysis reported fewer N-insertions in productive TCRs among donors in an Asian-associated ancestry cluster than the 666-donor mean. Some 15 rarely observed V segments, including chromosome 9 orphons, were excluded from the earlier analysis of approximately 500 of the donors because counts were too low. In the study, about 150 TCR beta chains were listed as associated with cytomegalovirus. According to the authors, the approach could potentially be generalized to other disease states and immunological phenotypes.

Library method: the immunoSEQ multiplex PCR assay. For the multiplex PCR, a mixture combining 60 forward primers for TCR Vbeta segments and 13 reverse primers for TCR Jbeta segments was used. Amplification of the CDR3 region of rearranged TCR beta genes was performed with a multiplex PCR assay on genomic DNA. On the Illumina HiSeq System, the amplified TCR beta libraries were sequenced as 87-base-pair reads. The authors processed their data as follows. Across the roughly 670 repertoires, a later analysis counted around 80 million unique TCR beta chains, approximately 12 million of which were shared by at least two donors. To remove PCR and sequencing errors, raw reads were error-corrected and collapsed into unique sequences using a nearest-neighbor algorithm that merged closely related sequences. CDR3 sequences were aligned to IMGT reference sequences to assign V, D and J gene segments. For a sequence to be retained, a match of at least six nucleotides to both a V gene segment and a J gene segment was required. A rearrangement counted as productive if the CDR3 had no stop codons and remained in frame with V and J, and every other rearrangement counted as non-productive. Following IMGT convention, CDR3 was defined as the stretch from the second conserved V-encoded cysteine up to the conserved J-encoded phenylalanine. In an earlier analysis of more than 550 of the donors, sequences lacking an unambiguous match to a single V gene segment were excluded. An earlier analysis of some 610 of the donors called V segments functional above 56.7% productive rearrangements and segregating when the between-donor standard deviation exceeded 5%. A statistical classification framework was built to diagnose cytomegalovirus status from the catalog of TCR beta chain sequences. In a later analysis, V and J genes were assigned by comparing TCR nucleotide sequences against IMGT/GENE-DB human TR gene sequences. A later analysis assigned CDR3 sequences and most-parsimonious VDJ recombination scenarios with the TCRdist pipeline. A later analysis defined each TCR beta chain by its CDR3 amino acid sequence plus V-gene family, and excluded reads lacking a unique V-gene family. To address suspected cross-contamination and a sequencing artifact, a later analysis removed roughly 640 highly shared, low-generation-probability nucleotide sequences. A later analysis calculated a clonal expansion index for each public chain from normalized within-repertoire ranks of inferred template counts. In a later analysis, generation probabilities were computed using a VDJ recombination model fitted to out-of-frame rearrangements, and the results were checked against IGoR. In a later analysis, TCR-TCR, TCR-HLA and TCR-CMV co-occurrence was scored with hypergeometric tests, and a repertoire-size bias correction was applied to TCR pairs. In a later analysis, false discovery rates were estimated by permuting HLA or CMV assignments 20 times. In a later analysis, co-occurring TCRs were grouped with DBSCAN, and TCRdist sequence similarity was added when clustering was performed within HLA-allele-positive subsets. Repertoires with fewer than 30,000 or more than 120,000 public chains were left out of co-occurrence clustering, as were four to six repertoires with anomalous nucleotide sharing. The table was pulled from immuneACCESS by TCRdb, which kept in-frame rearrangements only. Such tables lose some clones; where checked, under half of the loss comes from unresolved V genes, and the rest has no known cause. That table gives V, J and clone size, and the DNA gave D and trimming. The table held for this sample gives about 130,000 clones. In total, the top ten clones hold roughly 2% of the sample.

As concerns this clone: The antigen this receptor binds is unknown.

The cohort consisted of 600 or so healthy bone marrow donors. At the time of sampling, every cohort member was nominally healthy, though immune exposures that went unrecorded were likely present. The donor was CMV seronegative and belonged to the group of over 300 seronegative cohort members. A peripheral blood sample was provided by each donor, and peripheral blood mononuclear cells were used for TCR beta sequencing. The Qiagen DNeasy Blood Extraction Kit was used to extract genomic DNA from the blood cell samples. The sample consisted of PBMCs. This TCR was sampled from a woman aged 55-69 years in good health and CMV-seronegative.

The CDR3 protein: CASSQRSPGTGELFF. The DNA sequence is given as TGTGCCAGCAGCCAACGAAGTCCGGGCACCGGGGAGCTGTTTTTT. The sequence is built from TRBV14 and TRBJ2-2; too little of a D gene remains to name it. Deletion took 2 bases off V and 4 bases off J, with a span of 11 bases between the germline ends. As encoded in the germline V gene, CDR1 is SGHDN while CDR2 is FVKESK. Measured from the cysteine to the phenylalanine, the CDR3 is 15 residues long. The retained sequence is limited to the CDR3, 45 bases, with the frame set at the first base.